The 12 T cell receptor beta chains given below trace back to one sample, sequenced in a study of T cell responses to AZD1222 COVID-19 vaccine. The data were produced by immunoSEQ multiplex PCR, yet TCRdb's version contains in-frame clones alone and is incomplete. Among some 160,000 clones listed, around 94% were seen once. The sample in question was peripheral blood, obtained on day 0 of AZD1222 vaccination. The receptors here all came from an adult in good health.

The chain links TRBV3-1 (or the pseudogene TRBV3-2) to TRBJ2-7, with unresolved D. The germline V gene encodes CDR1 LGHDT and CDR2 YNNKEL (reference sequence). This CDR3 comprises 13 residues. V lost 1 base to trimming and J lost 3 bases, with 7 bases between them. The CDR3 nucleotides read TGTGCCAGCAGCCAAGTATACGGCTACGAGCAGTACTTC. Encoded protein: CASSQVYGYEQYF.

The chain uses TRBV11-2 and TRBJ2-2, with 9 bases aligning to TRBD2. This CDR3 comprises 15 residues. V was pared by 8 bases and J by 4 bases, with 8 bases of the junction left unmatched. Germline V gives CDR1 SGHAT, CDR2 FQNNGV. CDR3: CASGLLAGFTGELFF. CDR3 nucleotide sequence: TGTGCCAGCGGTCTTCTAGCGGGATTCACCGGGGAGCTGTTTTTT.

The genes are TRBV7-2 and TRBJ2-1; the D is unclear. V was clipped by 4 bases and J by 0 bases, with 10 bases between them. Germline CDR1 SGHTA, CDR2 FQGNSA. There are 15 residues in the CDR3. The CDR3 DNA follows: TGTGCCAGCAGCTCGCGATATGGCTCCTACAATGAGCAGTTCTTC. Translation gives CASSSRYGSYNEQFF.

CDR3 sequence: CASSKQIEFYGYTF. The DNA of the CDR3 is TGTGCCAGTAGTAAACAGATCGAATTCTATGGCTACACCTTC. The gene calls are TRBV19 and TRBJ1-2; D not resolved. The CDR3 is made up of 14 amino acids. Trimming removed 4 bases at V and 4 bases at J, with 13 bases between. Looked up from germline, CDR1 is LNHDA and CDR2 is SQIVND (reference sequence).

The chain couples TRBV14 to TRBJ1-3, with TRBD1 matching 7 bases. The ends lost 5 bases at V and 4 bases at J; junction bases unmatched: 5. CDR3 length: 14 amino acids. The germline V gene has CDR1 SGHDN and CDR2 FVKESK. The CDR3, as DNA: TGTGCCAGCAGCTTACAAGGGGGCGGAAACACCATATATTTT. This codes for CASSLQGGGNTIYF.

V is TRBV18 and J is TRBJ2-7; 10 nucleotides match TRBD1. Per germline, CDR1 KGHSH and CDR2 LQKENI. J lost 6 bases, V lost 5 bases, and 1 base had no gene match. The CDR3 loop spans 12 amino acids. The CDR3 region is CASSGTGVEQYF. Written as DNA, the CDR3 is TGTGCCAGCTCAGGGACAGGGGTCGAGCAGTACTTC.

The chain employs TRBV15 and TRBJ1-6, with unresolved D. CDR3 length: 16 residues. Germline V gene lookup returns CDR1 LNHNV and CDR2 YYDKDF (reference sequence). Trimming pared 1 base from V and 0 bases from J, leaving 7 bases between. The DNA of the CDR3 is TGTGCCACCAGCAGAGCCGTGCCCTCCTATAATTCACCCCTCCACTTT. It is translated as CATSRAVPSYNSPLHF.

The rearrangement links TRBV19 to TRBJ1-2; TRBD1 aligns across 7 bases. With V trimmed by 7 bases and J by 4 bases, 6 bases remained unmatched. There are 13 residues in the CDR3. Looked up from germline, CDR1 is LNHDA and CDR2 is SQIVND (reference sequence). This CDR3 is CASTPTGVYGYTF. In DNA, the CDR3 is TGTGCCAGTACACCCACAGGGGTCTATGGCTACACCTTC.

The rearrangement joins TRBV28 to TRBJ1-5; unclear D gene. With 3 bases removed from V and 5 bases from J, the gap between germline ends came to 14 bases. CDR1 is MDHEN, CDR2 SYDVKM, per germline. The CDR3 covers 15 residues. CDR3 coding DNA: TGTGCCAGCAGTTTTCTACAATTGGCATATCAGCCCCAGCATTTT. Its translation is CASSFLQLAYQPQHF.

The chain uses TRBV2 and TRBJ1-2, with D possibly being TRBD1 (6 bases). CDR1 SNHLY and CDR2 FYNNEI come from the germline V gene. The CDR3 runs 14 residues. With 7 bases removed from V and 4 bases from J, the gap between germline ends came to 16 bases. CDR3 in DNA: TGTGCCAGCACCGGAGGGGGGGACCCCTATGGCTACACCTTC. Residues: CASTGGGDPYGYTF.

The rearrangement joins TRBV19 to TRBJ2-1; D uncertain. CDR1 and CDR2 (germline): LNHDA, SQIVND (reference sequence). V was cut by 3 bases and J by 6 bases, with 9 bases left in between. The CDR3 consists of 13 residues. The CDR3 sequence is CASSIVASNEQFF. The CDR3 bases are TGTGCCAGTAGTATTGTTGCTAGCAATGAGCAGTTCTTC.

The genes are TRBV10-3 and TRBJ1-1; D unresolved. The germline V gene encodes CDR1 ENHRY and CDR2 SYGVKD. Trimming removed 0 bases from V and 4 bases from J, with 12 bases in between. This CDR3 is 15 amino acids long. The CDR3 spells CAISESRRTITEAFF. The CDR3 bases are TGTGCCATCAGTGAGTCGAGGAGGACGATCACTGAAGCTTTCTTT.